Shown below are 16 T cell receptor beta chains from a single sample sequenced in a study of Graves' ophthalmopathy and Graves' hyperthyroidism. From RNA, the CDR3 regions of TCR beta chains were amplified and sequenced. After a first-round RT-PCR with HTBI primers, a second-round multiplex PCR was run. TCRdb called the multiplex PCR reads again in MiXCR, with one record for every CDR3 protein. The sample yields a few hundred thousand distinct CDR3 sequences, under 45% seen once. Sample: peripheral blood or thyroid tissue (not recorded which). The receptor source for this set is an adult man with Graves' hyperthyroidism.

This clonotype was picked up many times. The chain employs TRBV7-2 and TRBJ1-2; TRBD1 might be the D (6 bases). Germline CDR1 reads SGHTA; CDR2 reads FQGNSA. V was pared by 0 bases and J by 3 bases, with 8 bases between. This CDR3 is 14 amino acids long. CDR3 region: CASSLAQGDYGYTF. CDR3 sequence (DNA): TGTGCCAGCAGCTTAGCACAGGGTGACTATGGCTACACCTTC.

This clonotype was seen at least ten times. V gene TRBV5-1 combines with J gene TRBJ1-2; D is uncertain. Per germline, CDR1 SGHRS and CDR2 YFSETQ. The CDR3 is made up of 13 amino acids. The V end lost 4 bases, the J end lost 2 bases, and 9 bases lay between the germline ends. CDR3 loop: CASSVDGNYGYTF. DNA of the CDR3: TGCGCCAGCAGCGTCGACGGAAACTATGGCTACACCTTC.

This clonotype was counted once. The CDR3 protein is CASVGRQPEAFF. The DNA of the CDR3 is TGTGCCAGCGTTGGGAGACAGCCTGAAGCTTTCTTT. The J gene is TRBJ1-1, the V gene TRBV15; D is perhaps TRBD1 (5 bases). Germline CDR1 and CDR2: LNHNV and YYDKDF (reference sequence). V was shortened by 10 bases and J by 6 bases, with 15 bases between the two germline ends. This CDR3 has 12 residues.

This clonotype was seen ten or more times. The chain carries TRBV7-2 and TRBJ2-7; TRBD2 matches at 10 bases. Trimming cost V 3 bases and J 6 bases; bases outside gene matches: 8. In germline, CDR1 is SGHTA, CDR2 FQGNSA. The length of the CDR3 is 15 residues. CDR3 residues: CASSFASGSGREQYF. The CDR3 DNA is TGTGCCAGCAGCTTCGCTAGCGGGAGTGGTCGCGAGCAGTACTTC. Filled out from reference TRBV7-2 and TRBJ2-7, the complete variable domain reads GAGVSQSPSNKVTEKGKDVELRCDPISGHTALYWYRQSLGQGLEFLIYFQGNSAPDKSGLPSDRFSAERTGGSVSTLTIQRTQQEDSAVYLCASSFASGSGREQYFGPGTRLTVT.

This chain connects TRBV5-6 to TRBJ1-1, with 10 bases aligning to TRBD1. The CDR3 sequence is 14 residues long. Germline values: CDR1 SGHDT, CDR2 YYEEEE. V lost 3 bases to trimming and J lost 8 bases; unmatched junction nucleotides: 7. DNA of the CDR3: TGTGCCAGCAGCTGGAGGACAGGGGGGAGCGAAGCTTTCTTT. It encodes CASSWRTGGSEAFF.

The chain employs TRBV5-6 and TRBJ2-5; 10 bases align to TRBD1. This CDR3 comprises 15 residues. J gave up 3 bases and V 1 base, and 3 bases lay outside the gene matches. CDR1 is SGHDT and CDR2 is YYEEEE in the germline V gene. The CDR3 reads CASSLSGTGEETQYF. CDR3 in DNA: TGTGCCAGCAGCTTGAGTGGGACAGGGGAAGAGACCCAGTACTTC.

Many counts were recorded for this clonotype. This sequence joins TRBV7-2 and TRBJ2-7; unclear D gene. With 1 base removed from V and 1 base from J, the gap between germline ends came to 8 bases. The CDR3 contains 14 residues. Germline V gives CDR1 SGHTA, CDR2 FQGNSA. The CDR3 protein is CASSLVRRSYEQYF. CDR3 sequence (DNA): TGTGCCAGCAGCTTAGTACGTCGGTCCTACGAGCAGTACTTC.

This clonotype has a single count. One end of the junction varies from germline; a read error may be responsible. This chain links TRBV29-1 with TRBJ1-1; possible D gene TRBD1, 5 bases. The CDR3 consists of 11 residues. CDR1 is SQVTM, CDR2 ANQGSEA, per germline. CDR3 sequence (DNA): TGTTCTAGCGTTGATAACCCAAAAGGGACTTTT. It yields the protein CSSVDNPKGTF. Combining the CDR3 with reference TRBV29-1 and TRBJ1-1 gives the whole variable domain SAVISQKPSRDICQRGTSLTIQCQVDSQVTMMFWYRQQPGQSLTLIATANQGSEATYESGFVIDKFPISRPNLTFSTLTVSNMSPEDSSIYLCSSVDNPKGTFGQGTRLTVV.

This clonotype occurred many times. The V gene is TRBV13, the J gene TRBJ2-7, with D unclear. Germline V gives CDR1 PRHDT, CDR2 FYEKMQ (reference sequence). V gave up 0 bases and J gave up 6 bases, with 15 bases separating them. The CDR3 has 15 residues. CDR3: CASSLGPHGSGEQYF. The CDR3 DNA follows: TGTGCCAGCAGCTTAGGCCCCCATGGTTCTGGCGAGCAGTACTTC.

Ten or more counts support this clonotype. The chain recombines TRBV11-2 with TRBJ1-6; 7 bases match TRBD1. The germline gives CDR1 SGHAT, CDR2 FQNNGV. V trimming: 3 bases; J trimming: 8 bases; junction bases outside the gene matches: 13. CDR3 size: 17 residues. This chain's CDR3 is CASSFTGDSGEDSPLHF. As DNA, the CDR3 is TGTGCCAGCAGCTTCACAGGGGACTCTGGGGAGGATTCACCCCTCCACTTT.

This clonotype appeared a few times. CDR3 nucleotides: TGTGCCAGCAGCCAACCGCTAGCGGGCGGCTCTGGGGCCAACGTCCTGACTTTC. Amino acid sequence: CASSQPLAGGSGANVLTF. This rearrangement joins TRBV7-2 to TRBJ2-6, with 8 nucleotides matching TRBD2. This CDR3 contains 18 residues. With 5 bases clipped from V and 0 bases from J, the junction kept 9 bases outside the gene matches. The germline CDR1 and CDR2 sequences are SGHTA and FQGNSA.

Remarks on this clonotype: It is unclear where the CDR3 begins or ends on the DNA, so no DNA is shown, and the CDR3 is as TCRdb lists it. V is TRBV7-9 and J is TRBJ2-1; TRBD2 reflects the table's D call only, with no check against the DNA. Germline CDR1 SEHNR, CDR2 FQNEAQ (reference sequence). The CDR3 has 19 amino acids, counting both end residues. CDR3 residues: CASSFYICSSAGVTDEQFF.

This clonotype came up many times. The chain is built from TRBV6-1 and TRBJ1-1; D might be TRBD1 (6 bases). Germline V gene lookup returns CDR1 MNHNS and CDR2 SASEGT. V shed 6 bases and J shed 0 bases, with 11 bases lying between them. The CDR3 extends over 14 amino acids. For the CDR3, the DNA is TGTGCCAGCAGGGTAACAGGGTTGAACACTGAAGCTTTCTTT. It specifies CASRVTGLNTEAFF.

The chain carries TRBV25-1 and TRBJ2-5, with D possibly being TRBD1 (5 bases). CDR1 is MGHDK, CDR2 SYGVNS, per germline. V shed 7 bases and J shed 2 bases, with 17 bases lying between them. This CDR3 contains 15 residues. The CDR3 sequence: CASNSIQAGQETQYF. DNA of the CDR3: TGTGCCAGCAATTCAATCCAGGCAGGGCAAGAGACCCAGTACTTC.

This clonotype was detected many times. This chain connects TRBV6-5 to TRBJ2-7, with 8 nucleotides matching TRBD1. The CDR3 contains 15 residues. CDR1 is MNHEY and CDR2 is SVGAGI in the germline V gene. V lost 3 bases, J lost 5 bases, and 9 bases stayed unmatched. CDR3: CASSYFRQGADEQYF. The CDR3 nucleotides are TGTGCCAGCAGTTATTTTCGTCAGGGGGCCGACGAGCAGTACTTC.

This clonotype was seen a handful of times. This chain connects TRBV19 to TRBJ1-2; D unresolved. Germline CDR1 reads LNHDA; CDR2 reads SQIVND (reference sequence). The V end was cut by 9 bases, the J end by 1 base, with 21 bases between. The CDR3 consists of 16 residues. CDR3 bases: TGTGCCAGCACTTCCACCGGTCTGGCAGTTAACTATGGCTACACCTTC. It yields the protein CASTSTGLAVNYGYTF.